This paragraph reports one TCR beta chain. Antigen: not known. This record comes from a study of post-analysis software for immune sequencing data. Study overall: The courses of disease that were included comprised relapsing-remitting, secondary progressive and progressive-relapsing multiple sclerosis. The study's findings and limits: Controls' normalized Chao1 diversity significantly exceeded that of multiple sclerosis patients. F measure clustering grouped samples strongly by preparation batch. Controls showed lower frequencies than patients for five TRBV segments, and TRBV5-6, TRBV5-1 and TRBV20-1 were among these.

This CDR3 has 16 amino acids. Unique molecular identifiers featured in each of the TCR beta cDNA libraries. About 500,000 cDNA molecules were obtained per 1 to 10 million input T cells. TCRdb analysed the PCR reads with MiXCR anew, one entry per CDR3 protein. The data hold around 700,000 distinct CDR3 sequences, with over 45% observed a single time. This chain uses TRBV12-3 or TRBV12-4 with TRBJ2-7; 9 bases line up with TRBD2. The DNA matches TRBJ2-5 better at its end, which makes the J call doubtful. The TCR sequence derives from a girl aged 2 to 9 with multiple sclerosis. The sample was blood. The CDR3 DNA reads TGTGCCAGCAGATCCGGCGGGGGGGGCTTAGGGGAGACCCAGTACTTC. Translated: CASRSGGGGLGETQYF.